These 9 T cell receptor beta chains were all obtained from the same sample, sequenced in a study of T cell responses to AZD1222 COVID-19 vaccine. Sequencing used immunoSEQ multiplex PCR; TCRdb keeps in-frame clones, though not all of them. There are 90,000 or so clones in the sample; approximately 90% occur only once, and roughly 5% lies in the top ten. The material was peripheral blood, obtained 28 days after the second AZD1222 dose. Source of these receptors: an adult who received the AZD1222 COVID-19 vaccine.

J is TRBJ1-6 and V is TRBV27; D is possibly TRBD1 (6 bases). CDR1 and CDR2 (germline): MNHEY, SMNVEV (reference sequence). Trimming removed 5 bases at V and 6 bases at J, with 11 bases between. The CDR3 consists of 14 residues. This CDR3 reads CASSKVQGNSPLHF. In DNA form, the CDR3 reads TGTGCCAGCAGTAAGGTACAGGGTAATTCACCCCTCCACTTT.

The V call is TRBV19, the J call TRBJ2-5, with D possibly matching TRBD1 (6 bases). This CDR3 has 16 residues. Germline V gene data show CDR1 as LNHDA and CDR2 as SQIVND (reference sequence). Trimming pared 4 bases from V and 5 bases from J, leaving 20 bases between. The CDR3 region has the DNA TGTGCCAGTAGTAATTTGGGGGCCCTCCTCCGGGAGACCCAGTACTTC. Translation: CASSNLGALLRETQYF.

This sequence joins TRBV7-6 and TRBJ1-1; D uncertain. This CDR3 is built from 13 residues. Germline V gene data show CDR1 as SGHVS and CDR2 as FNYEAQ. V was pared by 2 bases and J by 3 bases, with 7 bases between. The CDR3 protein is CASSLQAYTEAFF. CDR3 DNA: TGTGCCAGCAGCTTACAGGCCTACACTGAAGCTTTCTTT.

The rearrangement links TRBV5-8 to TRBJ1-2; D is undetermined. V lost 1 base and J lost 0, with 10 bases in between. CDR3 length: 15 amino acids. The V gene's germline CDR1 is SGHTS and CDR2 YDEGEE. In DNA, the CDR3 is TGTGCCAGCAGCTTGAGGCCACCAGCTAACTATGGCTACACCTTC. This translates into CASSLRPPANYGYTF.

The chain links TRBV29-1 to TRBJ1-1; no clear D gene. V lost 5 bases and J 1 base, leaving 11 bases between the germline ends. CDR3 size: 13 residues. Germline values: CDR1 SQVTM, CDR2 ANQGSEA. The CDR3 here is CSVLRSKNTEAFF. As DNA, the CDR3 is TGCAGCGTTCTTAGGTCAAAGAACACTGAAGCTTTCTTT.

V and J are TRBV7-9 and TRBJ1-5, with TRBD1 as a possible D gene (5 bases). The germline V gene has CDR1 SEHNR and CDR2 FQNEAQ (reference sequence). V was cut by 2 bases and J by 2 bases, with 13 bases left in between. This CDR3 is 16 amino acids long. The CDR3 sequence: CASSLYGQGGNQPQHF. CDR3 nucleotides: TGTGCCAGCAGCTTATACGGGCAGGGTGGCAATCAGCCCCAGCATTTT.

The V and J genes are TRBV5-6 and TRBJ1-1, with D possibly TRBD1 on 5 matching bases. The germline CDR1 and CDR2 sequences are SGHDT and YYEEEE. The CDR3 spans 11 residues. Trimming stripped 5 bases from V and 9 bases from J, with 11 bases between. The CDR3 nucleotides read TGTGCCAGCAGTTGGGACGGTAAAGCTTTCTTT. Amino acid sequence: CASSWDGKAFF.

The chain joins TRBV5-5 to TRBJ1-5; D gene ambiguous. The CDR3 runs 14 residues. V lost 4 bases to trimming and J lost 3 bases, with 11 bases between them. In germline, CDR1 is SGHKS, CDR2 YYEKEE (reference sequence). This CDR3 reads CASSPGVLNQPQHF. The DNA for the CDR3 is TGTGCCAGCAGCCCCGGGGTACTCAATCAGCCCCAGCATTTT.

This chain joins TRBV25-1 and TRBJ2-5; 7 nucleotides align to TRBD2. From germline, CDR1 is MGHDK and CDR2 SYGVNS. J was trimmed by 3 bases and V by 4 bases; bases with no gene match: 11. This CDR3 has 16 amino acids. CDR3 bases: TGTGCCAGCAGTGCCCGGTTGGGGCTAGCGGAAGAGACCCAGTACTTC. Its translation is CASSARLGLAEETQYF.